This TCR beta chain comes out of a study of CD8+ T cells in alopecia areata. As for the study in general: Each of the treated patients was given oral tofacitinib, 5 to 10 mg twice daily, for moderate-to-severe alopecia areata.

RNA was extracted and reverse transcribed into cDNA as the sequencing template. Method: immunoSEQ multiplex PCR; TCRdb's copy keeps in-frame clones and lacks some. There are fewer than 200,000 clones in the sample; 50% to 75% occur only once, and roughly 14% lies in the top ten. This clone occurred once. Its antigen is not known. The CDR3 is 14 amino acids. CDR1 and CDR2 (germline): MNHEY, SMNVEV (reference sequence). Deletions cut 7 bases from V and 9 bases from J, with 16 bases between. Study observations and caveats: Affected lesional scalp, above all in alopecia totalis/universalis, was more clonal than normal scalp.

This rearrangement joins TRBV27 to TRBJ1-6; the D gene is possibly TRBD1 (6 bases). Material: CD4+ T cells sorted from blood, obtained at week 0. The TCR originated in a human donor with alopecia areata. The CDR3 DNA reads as TGTGCCAGCAATTTGAGGGGGTTTAGTTCACCCCTCCACTTT. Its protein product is CASNLRGFSSPLHF.